This TCR beta chain appears in the sequencing data of a study of beta chain features in type 1 diabetes. Markers CD45RO/CCR7/CD25/CD127/CD95/CD27 served to sort CD4+ naive, central memory, regulatory and stem cell-like memory cells. All sorted populations exceeded 98% purity. Study-wide results and caveats: Cells carrying high TCR expression could end up over-represented when cDNA is sequenced. HLA effects on TCRB rearrangement stayed unresolved here.

Reverse transcription of all isolated RNA meant that expressed TCRB transcripts were sequenced. Clones were read by immunoSEQ multiplex PCR, and TCRdb kept only the in-frame ones, dropping some. The data hold fewer than 650,000 clones, with less than 20% observed a single time. The germline V and J ends were trimmed by 4 bases and 0 bases, with 13 bases remaining between them. CDR1 is SGHRS, CDR2 YFSETQ, per germline. This CDR3 comprises 16 residues. This clone came up a few times. The target antigen is unknown. The sequence was collected from a man aged 18 to 35 in good health. Sequencing was done on a sample of naive CD4+ T cells from blood. The chain combines TRBV5-1 with TRBJ2-2, with D perhaps matching TRBD1 (6 bases). The CDR3 DNA reads TGCGCCAGCAGCGGGGGACAAAGTGCGAACACCGGGGAGCTGTTTTTT. Amino acid sequence: CASSGGQSANTGELFF. Complete variable domain (other parts from reference TRBV5-1 and TRBJ2-2): KAGVTQTPRYLIKTRGQQVTLSCSPISGHRSVSWYQQTPGQGLQFLFEYFSETQRNKGNFPGRFSGRQFSNSRSEMNVSTLELGDSALYLCASSGGQSANTGELFFGEGSRLTVL.